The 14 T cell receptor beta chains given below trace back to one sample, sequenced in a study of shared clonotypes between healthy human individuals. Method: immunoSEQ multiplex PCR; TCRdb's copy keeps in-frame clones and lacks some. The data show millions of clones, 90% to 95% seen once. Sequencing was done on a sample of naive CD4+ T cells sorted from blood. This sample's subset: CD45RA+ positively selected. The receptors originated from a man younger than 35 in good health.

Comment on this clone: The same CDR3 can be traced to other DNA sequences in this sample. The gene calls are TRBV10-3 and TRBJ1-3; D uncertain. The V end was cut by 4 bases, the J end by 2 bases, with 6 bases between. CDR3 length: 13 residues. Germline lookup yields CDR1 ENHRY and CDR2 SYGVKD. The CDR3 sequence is CAISGSTGNTIYF. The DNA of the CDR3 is TGTGCCATCAGTGGGTCAACTGGAAACACCATATATTTT.

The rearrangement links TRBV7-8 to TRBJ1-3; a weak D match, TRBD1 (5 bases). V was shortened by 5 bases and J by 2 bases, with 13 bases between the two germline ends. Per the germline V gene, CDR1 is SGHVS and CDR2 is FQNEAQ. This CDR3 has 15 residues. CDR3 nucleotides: TGTGCCAGCAGCCTCGCCCGGGGGGCTGGAAACACCATATATTTT. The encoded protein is CASSLARGAGNTIYF.

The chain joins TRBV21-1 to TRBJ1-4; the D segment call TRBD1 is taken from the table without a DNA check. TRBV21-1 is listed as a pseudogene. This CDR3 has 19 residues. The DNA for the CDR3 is TGTGCCAGCAGCGGAGGCCGGGACAGGGGTTTACCAACTAATGAAAAACTGTTTTTT. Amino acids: CASSGGRDRGLPTNEKLFF.

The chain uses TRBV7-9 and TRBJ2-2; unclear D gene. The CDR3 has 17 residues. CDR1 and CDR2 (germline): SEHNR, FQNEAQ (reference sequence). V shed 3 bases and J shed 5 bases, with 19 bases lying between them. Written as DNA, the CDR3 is TGTGCCAGCAGCTTCCTTCGACTCTCACAGCCTACCGGGGAGCTGTTTTTT. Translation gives CASSFLRLSQPTGELFF.

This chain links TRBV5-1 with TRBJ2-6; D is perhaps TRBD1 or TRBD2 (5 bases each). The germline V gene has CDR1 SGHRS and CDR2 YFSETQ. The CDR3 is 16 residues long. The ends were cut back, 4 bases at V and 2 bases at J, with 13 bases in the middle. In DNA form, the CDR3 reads TGCGCCAGCAGCCTGGGGGTTGGAGCTGGGGCCAACGTCCTGACTTTC. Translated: CASSLGVGAGANVLTF. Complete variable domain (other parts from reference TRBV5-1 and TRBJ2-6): KAGVTQTPRYLIKTRGQQVTLSCSPISGHRSVSWYQQTPGQGLQFLFEYFSETQRNKGNFPGRFSGRQFSNSRSEMNVSTLELGDSALYLCASSLGVGAGANVLTFGAGSRLTVL.

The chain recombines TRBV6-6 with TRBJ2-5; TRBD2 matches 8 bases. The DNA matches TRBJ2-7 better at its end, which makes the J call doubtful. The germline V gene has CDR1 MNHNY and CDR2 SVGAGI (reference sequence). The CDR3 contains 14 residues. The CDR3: CASSPREGRDEQYF. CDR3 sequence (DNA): TGTGCCAGCAGTCCCCGGGAGGGGCGCGACGAGCAGTACTTC.

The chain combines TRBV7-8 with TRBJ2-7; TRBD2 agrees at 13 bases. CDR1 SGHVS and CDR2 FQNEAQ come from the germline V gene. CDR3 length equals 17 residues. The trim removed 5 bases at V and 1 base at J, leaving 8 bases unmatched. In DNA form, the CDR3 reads TGTGCCAGCAGCCCCGGACTAGCGGGGGAAGGTTCCTACGAGCAGTACTTC. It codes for CASSPGLAGEGSYEQYF.

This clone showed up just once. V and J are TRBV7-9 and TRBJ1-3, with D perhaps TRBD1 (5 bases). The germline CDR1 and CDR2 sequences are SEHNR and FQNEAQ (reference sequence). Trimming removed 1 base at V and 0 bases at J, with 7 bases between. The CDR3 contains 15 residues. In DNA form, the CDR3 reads TGTGCCAGCAGCTTAGGGGGGAACTCTGGAAACACCATATATTTT. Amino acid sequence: CASSLGGNSGNTIYF.

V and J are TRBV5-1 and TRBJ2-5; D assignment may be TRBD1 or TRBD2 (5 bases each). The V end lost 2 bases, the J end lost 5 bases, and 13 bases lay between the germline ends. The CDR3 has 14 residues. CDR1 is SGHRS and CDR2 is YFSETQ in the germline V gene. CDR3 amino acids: CASSFGTPGETQYF. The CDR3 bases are TGCGCCAGCAGCTTCGGGACGCCGGGGGAGACCCAGTACTTC.

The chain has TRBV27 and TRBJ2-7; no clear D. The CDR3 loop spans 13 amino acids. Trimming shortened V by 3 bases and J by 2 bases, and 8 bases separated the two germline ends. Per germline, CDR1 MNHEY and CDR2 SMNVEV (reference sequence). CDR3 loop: CASSLVGTYEQYF. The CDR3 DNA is TGTGCCAGCAGTTTGGTGGGGACCTACGAGCAGTACTTC.

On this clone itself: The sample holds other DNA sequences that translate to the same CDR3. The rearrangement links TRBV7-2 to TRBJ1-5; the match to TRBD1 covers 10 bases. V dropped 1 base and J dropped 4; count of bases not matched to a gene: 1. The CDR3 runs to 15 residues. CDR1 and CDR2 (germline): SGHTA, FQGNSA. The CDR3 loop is CASSLGTGGNQPQHF. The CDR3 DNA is TGTGCCAGCAGCTTAGGGACAGGGGGAAATCAGCCCCAGCATTTT. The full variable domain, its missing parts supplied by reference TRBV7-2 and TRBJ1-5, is GAGVSQSPSNKVTEKGKDVELRCDPISGHTALYWYRQSLGQGLEFLIYFQGNSAPDKSGLPSDRFSAERTGGSVSTLTIQRTQQEDSAVYLCASSLGTGGNQPQHFGDGTRLSIL.

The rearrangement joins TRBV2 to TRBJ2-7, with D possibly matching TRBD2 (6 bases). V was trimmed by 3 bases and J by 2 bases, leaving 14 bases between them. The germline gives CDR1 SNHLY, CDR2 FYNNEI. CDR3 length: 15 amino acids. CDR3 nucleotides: TGTGCCAGCAGTGACGGTGGGACTGGGACCTACGAGCAGTACTTC. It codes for CASSDGGTGTYEQYF.

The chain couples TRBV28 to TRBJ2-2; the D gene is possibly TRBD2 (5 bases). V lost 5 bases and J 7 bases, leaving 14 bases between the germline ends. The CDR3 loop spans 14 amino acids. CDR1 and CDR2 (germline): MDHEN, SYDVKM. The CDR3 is CASSPELSGGELFF. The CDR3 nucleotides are TGTGCCAGCAGTCCAGAACTGAGCGGCGGGGAGCTGTTTTTT.

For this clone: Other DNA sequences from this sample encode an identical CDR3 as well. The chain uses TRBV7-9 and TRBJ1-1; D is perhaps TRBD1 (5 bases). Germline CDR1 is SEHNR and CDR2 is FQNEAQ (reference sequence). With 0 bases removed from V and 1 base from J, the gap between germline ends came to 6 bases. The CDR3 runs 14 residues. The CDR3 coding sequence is TGTGCCAGCAGCTTAGCGCAGGGGAACACTGAAGCTTTCTTT. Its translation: CASSLAQGNTEAFF.